Below, 8 T cell receptor beta chains from the same sample are listed, as sequenced in a study of Ad26.COV2.S vaccination and SARS-CoV-2 variants (dated by TCRdb to about 2021). The sample's treatment or condition label, decoded: roughly 19 received Ad26.COV2.S at low or high dose, single or two shots; 5 received placebo; per-sample allocation not given. Repertoires of vaccine and placebo recipients were sequenced from samples taken on day 63 after the first injection. Library method: the immunoSEQ multiplex PCR assay. This immuneACCESS table, as held by TCRdb, lists in-frame sequences with V and J called but not all clones. Of the missing ones, under half trace to an unresolved V gene in checked studies; the others have no known cause. The sample data list about 680,000 clones, and around 92% of these were observed just once. Approximately 1.5% of the sample comes from the top ten. Sequences were derived from peripheral blood, sampled in a trial of Ad26.COV2.S vaccine versus placebo. The receptors here all came from a person between 18 and 60 years old who received the Ad26.COV2.S COVID-19 vaccine or a placebo.

This clone came up many times. This sequence joins TRBV6-5 and TRBJ2-2; D may be TRBD1 (6 bases). Germline assignment: CDR1 MNHEY and CDR2 SVGAGI. The CDR3 runs to 13 residues. V dropped 6 bases and J dropped 5 bases, with 10 bases sitting between them. Here the CDR3 reads CASRGQATGELFF. The CDR3 DNA reads as TGTGCCAGCAGGGGACAAGCGACCGGGGAGCTGTTTTTT.

With regard to this clone: Other DNA sequences in this sample translate to the same CDR3. V gene TRBV3-1 (or the pseudogene TRBV3-2) combines with J gene TRBJ1-2; possibly TRBD1 for D (6 bases). Germline CDR1 reads LGHDT; CDR2 reads YNNKEL (reference sequence). The CDR3 is 14 amino acids. Trimming pared 0 bases from V and 2 bases from J, leaving 7 bases between. Here the CDR3 DNA reads TGTGCCAGCAGCCAAGAAGGGGGAAACTATGGCTACACCTTC. Its translation is CASSQEGGNYGYTF.

Remarks on this clone: An end of the junction differs from the germline gene, which may be a read error. The chain is built from TRBV29-1 and TRBJ2-7; D ambiguous. CDR3 length: 9 amino acids. Germline-derived CDR1 and CDR2 are SQVTM and ANQGSEA. In nucleotides, the CDR3 is TGCAGCGGACACGATCGTGCCCCCTTC. Amino acid sequence: CSGHDRAPF.

The V gene is TRBV5-5, the J gene TRBJ2-7; the match to TRBD2 covers 13 bases. The germline gives CDR1 SGHKS, CDR2 YYEKEE (reference sequence). The CDR3 runs 16 residues. The ends lost 9 bases at V and 5 bases at J; junction bases unmatched: 14. The CDR3 DNA reads as TGTGCCACGGGATTTTTGACTAGCGGGAGGTTCGACGAGCAGTACTTC. Translated, it gives CATGFLTSGRFDEQYF. The full variable domain, rest sourced from reference TRBV5-5 and TRBJ2-7, is DAGVTQSPTHLIKTRGQQVTLRCSPISGHKSVSWYQQVLGQGPQFIFQYYEKEERGRGNFPDRFSARQFPNYSSELNVNALLLGDSALYLCATGFLTSGRFDEQYFGPGTRLTVT.

This clone was seen only a few times. The chain employs TRBV5-4 and TRBJ2-7, with a weak D call TRBD1 (5 bases). V lost 0 bases and J lost 4, with 14 bases in between. The CDR3 has 15 amino acids. CDR1 and CDR2 from the germline V gene are SGHNT and YYREEE (reference sequence). The chain's CDR3 is CASSLGARTSYEQYF. The CDR3 DNA is TGTGCCAGCAGCTTGGGTGCAAGGACATCTTACGAGCAGTACTTC.

This chain links TRBV5-6 with TRBJ2-6, with D unresolved. The CDR3 sequence is 14 residues long. Germline CDR1 reads SGHDT; CDR2 reads YYEEEE. V was cut by 1 base and J by 0 bases, with 2 bases left in between. The CDR3 DNA sequence: TGTGCCAGCAGCTTGATCTCTGGGGCCAACGTCCTGACTTTC. Its protein is CASSLISGANVLTF.

The gene calls are TRBV2 and TRBJ1-6, with D unresolved. The CDR3 is 15 residues long. Germline lookup yields CDR1 SNHLY and CDR2 FYNNEI. Trimming took off 8 bases at V and 8 bases at J, with 19 bases between the two ends. For the CDR3, the DNA is TGTGCCAGCCGAACAGAGACAAGTGTAGATTCACCCCTCCACTTT. Its protein is CASRTETSVDSPLHF. The complete variable domain, with remaining parts taken from reference TRBV2 and TRBJ1-6, reads EPEVTQTPSHQVTQMGQEVILRCVPISNHLYFYWYRQILGQKVEFLVSFYNNEISEKSEIFDDQFSVERPDGSNFTLKIRSTKLEDSAMYFCASRTETSVDSPLHFGNGTRLTVT.

V is TRBV2 and J is TRBJ2-6, with TRBD1 identical over 8 bases. With V trimmed by 7 bases and J by 3 bases, 2 bases remained unmatched. Germline V CDR1 and CDR2: SNHLY, FYNNEI. This CDR3 comprises 14 residues. CDR3 coding DNA: TGTGCCAGCACAGGGGGCGATGGGGCCAACGTCCTGACTTTC. Translated: CASTGGDGANVLTF.